This T cell receptor (beta chain) was found in a study of CD8 T cells in ankylosing spondylitis. Losses at the gene ends were 1 base for V and 5 bases for J; bases not matched to a gene: 5. The CDR3 loop spans 16 amino acids. General study points: Reportedly, significant enrichment of disease-linked clones occurred in matched ankylosing spondylitis synovial fluid. Disease-linked clones had a CD8+ phenotype and relatively low frequency in peripheral blood. Ankylosing spondylitis blood appeared to be characterized by a TCR beta motif of 7 to 9 highly homologous variants.

This clonotype has just a few counts. Antigen: not known. A quantitative 5'-RACE method, one with molecular barcodes, was used to make TCR beta libraries. MiXCR, run by TCRdb on the 5' RACE reads, gives a single entry per CDR3 protein. The sample yields roughly 220,000 distinct CDR3 sequences, 18% seen once. Sequenced material: blood, either unsorted or a sorted T cell fraction (not recorded which). The receptor's source is a male donor with ankylosing spondylitis. The V call is TRBV12-3 or TRBV12-4, the J call TRBJ2-2; 9 nucleotides match TRBD2. The CDR3 DNA is TGTGCCAGCAGTTTAGTGAGCGGGGGGCTAACCGGGGAGCTGTTTTTT. It encodes CASSLVSGGLTGELFF.